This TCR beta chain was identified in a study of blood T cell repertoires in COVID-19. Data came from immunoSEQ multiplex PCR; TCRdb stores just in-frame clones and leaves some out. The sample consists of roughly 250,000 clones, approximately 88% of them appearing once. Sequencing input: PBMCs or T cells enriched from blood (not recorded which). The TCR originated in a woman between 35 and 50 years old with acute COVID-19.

Here the CDR3 DNA reads TGTGCCAGCAGCTTCATCGCGAGAAACAATGAGCAGTTCTTC. Its translation: CASSFIARNNEQFF. The chain couples TRBV11-2 to TRBJ2-1; D not certain. V lost 3 bases and J lost 5, with 11 bases in between. CDR1 is SGHAT, CDR2 FQNNGV, per germline. The CDR3 runs 14 residues.